A single T cell receptor beta chain is shown here with its context. These data belong to a study of T cell changes during pregnancy in multiple sclerosis. Measured with immunoSEQ multiplex PCR; TCRdb has only the in-frame clones, and not every one. The profile shows 40,000 to 55,000 clones, about 93% of them singletons. Germline V CDR1 and CDR2: SGHAT, FQNNGV. The CDR3 consists of 13 residues. The V gene lost 1 base and the J gene lost 7 bases, with 8 bases spanning the gap. The chain recombines TRBV11-2 with TRBJ2-1; D is undetermined. The material was CD4+ T cells from peripheral blood mononuclear cells, obtained before pregnancy. This TCR came from a female donor with multiple sclerosis, enrolled in a pregnancy study. CDR3 nucleotides: TGTGCCAGCAGCTTAGCGACGAGGAATGAGCAGTTCTTC. Protein sequence: CASSLATRNEQFF.